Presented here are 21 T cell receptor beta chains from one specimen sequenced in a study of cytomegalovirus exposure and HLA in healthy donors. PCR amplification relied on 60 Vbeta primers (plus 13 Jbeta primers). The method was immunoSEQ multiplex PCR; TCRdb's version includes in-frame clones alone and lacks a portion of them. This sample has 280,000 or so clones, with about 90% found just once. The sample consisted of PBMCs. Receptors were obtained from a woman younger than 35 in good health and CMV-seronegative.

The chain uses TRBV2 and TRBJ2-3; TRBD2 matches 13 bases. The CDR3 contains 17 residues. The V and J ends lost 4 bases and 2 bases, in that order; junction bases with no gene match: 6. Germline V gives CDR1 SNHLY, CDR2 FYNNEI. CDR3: CASSVTSGGGPTDTQYF. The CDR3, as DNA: TGTGCCAGCAGTGTCACTAGCGGGGGGGGGCCCACAGATACGCAGTATTTT. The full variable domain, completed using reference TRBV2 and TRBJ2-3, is EPEVTQTPSHQVTQMGQEVILRCVPISNHLYFYWYRQILGQKVEFLVSFYNNEISEKSEIFDDQFSVERPDGSNFTLKIRSTKLEDSAMYFCASSVTSGGGPTDTQYFGPGTRLTVL.

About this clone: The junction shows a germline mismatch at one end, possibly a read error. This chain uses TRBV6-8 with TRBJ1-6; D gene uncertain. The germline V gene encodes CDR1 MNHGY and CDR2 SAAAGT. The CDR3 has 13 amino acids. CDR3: CASRSSLYSPLHF. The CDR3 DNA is TGTGCCAGCAGAAGTTCCCTCTATTCCCCCCTCCACTTT.

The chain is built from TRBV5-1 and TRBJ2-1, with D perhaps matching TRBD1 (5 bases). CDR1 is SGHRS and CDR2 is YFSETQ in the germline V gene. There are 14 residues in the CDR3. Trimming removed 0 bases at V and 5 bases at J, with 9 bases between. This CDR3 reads CASSLETRDNEQFF. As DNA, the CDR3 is TGCGCCAGCAGCTTGGAGACCAGGGACAATGAGCAGTTCTTC.

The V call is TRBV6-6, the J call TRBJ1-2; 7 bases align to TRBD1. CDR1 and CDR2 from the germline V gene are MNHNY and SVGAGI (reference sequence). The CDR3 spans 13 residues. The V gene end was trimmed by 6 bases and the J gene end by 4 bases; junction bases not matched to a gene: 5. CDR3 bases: TGTGCCAGCAGCGCCAGGGGGGTCTATGGCTACACCTTC. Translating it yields CASSARGVYGYTF.

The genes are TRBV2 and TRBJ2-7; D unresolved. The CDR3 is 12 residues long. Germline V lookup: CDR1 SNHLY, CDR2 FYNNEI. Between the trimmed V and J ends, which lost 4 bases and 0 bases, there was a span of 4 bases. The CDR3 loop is CASSVISYEQYF. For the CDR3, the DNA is TGTGCCAGCAGTGTCATCTCCTACGAGCAGTACTTC.

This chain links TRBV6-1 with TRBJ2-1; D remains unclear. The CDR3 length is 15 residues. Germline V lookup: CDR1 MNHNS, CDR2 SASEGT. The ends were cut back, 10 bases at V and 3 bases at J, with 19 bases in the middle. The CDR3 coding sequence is TGTGCCACCCTAGTTGATGTTACCTTCTACAATGAGCAGTTCTTC. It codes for CATLVDVTFYNEQFF.

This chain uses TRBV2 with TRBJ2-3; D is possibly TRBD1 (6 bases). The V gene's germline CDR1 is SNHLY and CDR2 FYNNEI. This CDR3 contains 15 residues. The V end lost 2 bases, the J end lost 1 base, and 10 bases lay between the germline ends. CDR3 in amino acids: CASSEQGYGTDTQYF. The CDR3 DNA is TGTGCCAGCAGTGAACAGGGGTACGGCACAGATACGCAGTATTTT. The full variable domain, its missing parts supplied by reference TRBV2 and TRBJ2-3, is EPEVTQTPSHQVTQMGQEVILRCVPISNHLYFYWYRQILGQKVEFLVSFYNNEISEKSEIFDDQFSVERPDGSNFTLKIRSTKLEDSAMYFCASSEQGYGTDTQYFGPGTRLTVL.

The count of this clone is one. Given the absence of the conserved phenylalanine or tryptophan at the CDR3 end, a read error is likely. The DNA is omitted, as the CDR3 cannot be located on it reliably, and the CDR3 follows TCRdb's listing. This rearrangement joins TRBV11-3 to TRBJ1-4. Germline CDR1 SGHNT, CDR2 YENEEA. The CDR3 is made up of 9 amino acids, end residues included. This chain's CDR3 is CASSLDSHE.

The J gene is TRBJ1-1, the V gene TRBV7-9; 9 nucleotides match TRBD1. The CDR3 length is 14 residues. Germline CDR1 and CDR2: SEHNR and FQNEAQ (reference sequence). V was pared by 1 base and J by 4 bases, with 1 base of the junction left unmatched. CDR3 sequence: CASSLDRGPTEAFF. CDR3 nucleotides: TGTGCCAGCAGCTTAGACAGGGGGCCCACTGAAGCTTTCTTT.

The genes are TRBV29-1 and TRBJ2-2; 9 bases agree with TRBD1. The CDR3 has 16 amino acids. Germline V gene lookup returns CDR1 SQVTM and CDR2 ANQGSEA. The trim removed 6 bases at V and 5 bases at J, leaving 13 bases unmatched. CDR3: CSVLPLQGAHTGELFF. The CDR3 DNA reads TGCAGCGTCCTACCCCTACAGGGGGCACATACCGGGGAGCTGTTTTTT.

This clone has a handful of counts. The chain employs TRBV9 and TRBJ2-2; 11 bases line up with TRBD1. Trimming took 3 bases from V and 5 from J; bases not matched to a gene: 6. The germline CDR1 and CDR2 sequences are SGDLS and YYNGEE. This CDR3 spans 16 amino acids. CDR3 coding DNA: TGTGCCAGCAGCGCGCCGGGACAGGGGGTAACCGGGGAGCTGTTTTTT. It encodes CASSAPGQGVTGELFF.

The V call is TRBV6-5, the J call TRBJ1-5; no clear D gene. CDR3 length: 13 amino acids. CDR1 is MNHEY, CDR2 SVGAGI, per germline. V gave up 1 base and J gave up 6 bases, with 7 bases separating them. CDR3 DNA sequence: TGTGCCAGCAGTTACTACAGTGGTCAGCCCCAGCATTTT. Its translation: CASSYYSGQPQHF.

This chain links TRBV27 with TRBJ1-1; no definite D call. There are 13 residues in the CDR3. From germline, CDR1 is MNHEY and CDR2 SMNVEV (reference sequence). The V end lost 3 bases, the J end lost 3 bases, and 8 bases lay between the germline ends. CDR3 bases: TGTGCCAGCAGTTTTACGGGTGACACTGAAGCTTTCTTT. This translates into CASSFTGDTEAFF.

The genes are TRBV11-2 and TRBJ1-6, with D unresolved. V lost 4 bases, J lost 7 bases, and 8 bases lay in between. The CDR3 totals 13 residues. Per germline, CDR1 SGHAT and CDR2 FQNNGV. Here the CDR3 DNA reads TGTGCCAGCAGCTACGTACAGAATTCACCCCTCCACTTT. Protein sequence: CASSYVQNSPLHF.

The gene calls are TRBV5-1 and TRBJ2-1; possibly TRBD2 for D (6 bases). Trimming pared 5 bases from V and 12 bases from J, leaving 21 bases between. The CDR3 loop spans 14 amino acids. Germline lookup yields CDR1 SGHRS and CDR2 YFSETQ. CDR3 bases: TGCGCCAGCAGGAAGGACGGGAGTAGTCATGGGCAGTTCTTC. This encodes CASRKDGSSHGQFF.

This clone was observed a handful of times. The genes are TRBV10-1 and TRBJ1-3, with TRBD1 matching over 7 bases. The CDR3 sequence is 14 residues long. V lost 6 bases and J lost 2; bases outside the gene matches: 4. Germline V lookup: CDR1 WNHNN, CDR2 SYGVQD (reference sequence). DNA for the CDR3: TGCGCCAGCAGCTCCGGACAGGCTGGAAACACCATATATTTT. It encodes CASSSGQAGNTIYF.

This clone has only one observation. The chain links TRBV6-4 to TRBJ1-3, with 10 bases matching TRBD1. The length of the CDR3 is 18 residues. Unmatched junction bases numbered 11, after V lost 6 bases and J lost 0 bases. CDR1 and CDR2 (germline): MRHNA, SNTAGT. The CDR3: CASSLRDRGSYSGNTIYF. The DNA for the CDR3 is TGTGCCAGCAGCCTCCGGGACAGGGGTTCATACTCTGGAAACACCATATATTTT.

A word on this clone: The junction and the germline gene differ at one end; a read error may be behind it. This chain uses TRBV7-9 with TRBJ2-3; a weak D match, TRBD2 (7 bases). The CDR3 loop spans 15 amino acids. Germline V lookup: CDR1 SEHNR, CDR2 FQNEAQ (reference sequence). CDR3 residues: CSSSPRAGATDTQYF. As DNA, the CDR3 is TGTTCCAGCAGCCCCCGTGCGGGGGCCACCGATACGCAGTATTTT.

The CDR3: CASGRDRTNEKLFF. The CDR3 coding sequence is TGTGCCAGCGGCCGAGACAGGACTAATGAAAAACTGTTTTTT. This chain joins TRBV7-9 and TRBJ1-4; tentative D call: TRBD1 (6 bases). CDR3 size: 14 residues. Trimming stripped 8 bases from V and 2 bases from J, with 12 bases between. Per germline, CDR1 SEHNR and CDR2 FQNEAQ (reference sequence).

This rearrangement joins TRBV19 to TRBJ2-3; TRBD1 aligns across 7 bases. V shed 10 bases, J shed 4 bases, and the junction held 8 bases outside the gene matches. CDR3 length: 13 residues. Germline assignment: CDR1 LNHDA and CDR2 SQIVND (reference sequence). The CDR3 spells CATVDRAADTQYF. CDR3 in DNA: TGTGCCACCGTCGACAGGGCGGCAGATACGCAGTATTTT.

CDR3 sequence: CASSQGGYNEQFF. CDR3 in DNA: TGTGCCAGCAGCCAGGGAGGGTACAATGAGCAGTTCTTC. This sequence joins TRBV14 and TRBJ2-1; TRBD2 aligns across 7 bases. Looked up from germline, CDR1 is SGHDN and CDR2 is FVKESK. The length of the CDR3 is 13 residues. V lost 3 bases, J lost 4 bases, and 0 bases stayed unmatched.